The present entry profiles one T cell receptor (beta chain) with its context. No antigen is known for it. Germline loops: CDR1 SGHVS, CDR2 FNYEAQ. CDR3 size: 12 residues. This sample stems from a study of cytomegalovirus exposure and HLA in healthy donors. General study findings and limits: Sequencing probably produced one cluster of sequence variants that were highly shared. When analyzed later, a missense DCLRE1C variant was found to be linked to TCR beta V- and J-gene trimming. Being productive about 90% or about 30% of the time was typical of most TCR beta V segments in an earlier analysis.

The primer mix had 60 Vbeta and 13 Jbeta primers. Generated by immunoSEQ multiplex PCR, the TCRdb table keeps only in-frame clones and is missing some. The sample lists around 150,000 clones, roughly three quarters occurring once. The receptor comes from a male donor in good health and CMV-seropositive. The V call is TRBV7-6, the J call TRBJ2-5; possibly TRBD1 for D (6 bases). The J call may be faulty, since TRBJ2-7 better matches the DNA end. Sequencing was carried out using PBMCs. CDR3 nucleotides: TGTGCCAGCAGCCGCCGACAGGACGAGCAGTACTTC. It translates to CASSRRQDEQYF.